The 14 T cell receptor beta chains below come from one sample, sequenced in a study of T cell repertoires in cytomegalovirus infection (dated by TCRdb to about 2019). For sequencing, an Illumina HiSeq 1500 was employed. TCRdb handled the public reads itself, with Q25 trimming in fastp and clone calling in MiXCR, and kept productive beta chains. Identical CDR3 proteins give one entry, which carries the most common genes and DNA. The sample table holds 250,000 to 300,000 distinct CDR3 sequences, of which roughly 24% were seen once. The ten largest clones take up around 14% of the sample. The specimen was PBMCs. The source of these receptors is a human donor in good health (CMV status not recorded). Some clones in this sample may be carry-over from other donors' samples.

There are a few counts of this clonotype. J is TRBJ2-7 and V is TRBV28; 9 nucleotides align to TRBD2. Germline assignment: CDR1 MDHEN and CDR2 SYDVKM. CDR3 length equals 15 residues. J was trimmed by 3 bases and V by 7 bases; bases with no gene match: 10. CDR3 region: CASTGSGRSLYEQYF. In DNA form, the CDR3 reads TGTGCCAGCACCGGTAGCGGGAGAAGTCTCTACGAGCAGTACTTC.

The table lists this clonotype with a few counts. V is TRBV14 and J is TRBJ1-6, with no clear D. Germline CDR1 SGHDN, CDR2 FVKESK. The V gene lost 6 bases and the J gene lost 8 bases, with 11 bases spanning the gap. CDR3 length: 13 residues. In DNA, the CDR3 is TGTGCCAGCAGTCAAATAATCGATTCACCCCTCCACTTT. Translation: CASSQIIDSPLHF.

The chain uses TRBV20-1 and TRBJ2-5, with D possibly TRBD2 on 7 matching bases. Trimming took 6 bases from V and 3 from J, leaving 20 bases between them. Per the germline V gene, CDR1 is DFQATT and CDR2 is SNEGSKA (reference sequence). The CDR3 runs 15 residues. The CDR3 spells CSAPPSRGAEETQYF. CDR3 nucleotides: TGCAGTGCCCCCCCGTCTCGGGGGGCGGAAGAGACCCAGTACTTC.

This clonotype was picked up one time. This CDR3 reads CASKSGQTYGYTF. The CDR3 DNA sequence: TGTGCCAGCAAATCGGGACAGACCTATGGCTACACCTTC. The rearrangement joins TRBV6-1 to TRBJ1-2; 7 nucleotides line up with TRBD1. CDR1 MNHNS and CDR2 SASEGT come from the germline V gene. CDR3 length equals 13 residues. V was pared by 7 bases and J by 4 bases, with 6 bases of the junction left unmatched.

This clonotype was recorded a few times. The V call is TRBV28, the J call TRBJ1-4; D may be TRBD1 (6 bases). Trimming took off 6 bases at V and 4 bases at J, with 18 bases between the two ends. The CDR3 has 16 residues. CDR1 MDHEN and CDR2 SYDVKM come from the germline V gene. The DNA for the CDR3 is TGTGCCAGCAGCGATCCCCGGGGGGCGAGTAATGAAAAACTGTTTTTT. As protein: CASSDPRGASNEKLFF. The entire variable domain, with the rest obtained from reference TRBV28 and TRBJ1-4, is as follows: DVKVTQSSRYLVKRTGEKVFLECVQDMDHENMFWYRQDPGLGLRLIYFSYDVKMKEKGDIPEGYSVSREKKERFSLILESASTNQTSMYLCASSDPRGASNEKLFFGSGTQLSVL.

This clonotype was counted only a few times. This rearrangement joins TRBV19 to TRBJ1-2; D remains ambiguous. This CDR3 is 15 amino acids long. Germline V gene sequence: CDR1 LNHDA, CDR2 SQIVND (reference sequence). Trimming cost V 7 bases and J 5 bases, with 20 bases left between them. DNA for the CDR3: TGTGCCAGTACCTCACGATCGGACCGTTTTTATGGCTACACCTTC. It is translated as CASTSRSDRFYGYTF. Variable domain in full (rest from reference TRBV19 and TRBJ1-2): DGGITQSPKYLFRKEGQNVTLSCEQNLNHDAMYWYRQDPGQGLRLIYYSQIVNDFQKGDIAEGYSVSREKKESFPLTVTSAQKNPTAFYLCASTSRSDRFYGYTFGSGTRLTVV.

This clonotype came up a few times. The chain links TRBV5-4 to TRBJ2-1; 9 bases line up with TRBD1. The CDR3 loop spans 15 amino acids. The ends lost 3 bases at V and 7 bases at J; junction bases unmatched: 8. Per the germline V gene, CDR1 is SGHNT and CDR2 is YYREEE (reference sequence). CDR3 DNA sequence: TGTGCCAGCAGCTCAGGGGACAGGGTTCGGAATGAGCAGTTCTTC. It yields the protein CASSSGDRVRNEQFF. The whole variable domain, filled in from reference TRBV5-4 and TRBJ2-1, reads ETGVTQSPTHLIKTRGQQVTLRCSSQSGHNTVSWYQQALGQGPQFIFQYYREEENGRGNFPPRFSGLQFPNYSSELNVNALELDDSALYLCASSSGDRVRNEQFFGPGTRLTVL.

With respect to this clonotype: The junction departs from the called germline gene at one end, perhaps through a read error. The chain combines TRBV30 with TRBJ2-1, with a possible D match to TRBD1 (5 bases). Germline V gene sequence: CDR1 GTSNPN, CDR2 SVGIG (reference sequence). The CDR3 extends over 13 amino acids. The CDR3 DNA reads TGTGCCTGGAGCCCCCCCCCCCAGGGCGAATCGATCTTC. Its protein is CAWSPPPQGESIF.

This clonotype was observed at least ten times. J is TRBJ2-7 and V is TRBV11-2; a possible D gene is TRBD1 (6 bases). V gave up 3 bases and J gave up 1 base, with 13 bases separating them. CDR1 SGHAT and CDR2 FQNNGV come from the germline V gene. This CDR3 has 15 amino acids. CDR3 bases: TGTGCCAGCAGCTTTAGTGGACAGCCTTCCTACGAGCAGTACTTC. Amino acid sequence: CASSFSGQPSYEQYF.

The V and J genes are TRBV29-1 and TRBJ2-1; either TRBD1 or TRBD2 may supply D (6 bases each). Per germline, CDR1 SQVTM and CDR2 ANQGSEA. V was trimmed by 7 bases and J by 4 bases, leaving 29 bases between them. The CDR3 length is 18 residues. The CDR3 sequence is CSALPTGRIRDSYNEQFF. CDR3 bases: TGCAGCGCCCTCCCAACAGGGCGGATCCGGGACTCATACAATGAGCAGTTCTTC.

This clonotype came up a few times. J is TRBJ2-1 and V is TRBV5-1; TRBD2 matches at 10 bases. In germline, CDR1 is SGHRS, CDR2 YFSETQ. This CDR3 contains 18 residues. The V segment lost 2 bases and the J segment 0 bases; nucleotides outside the gene matches: 8. This chain's CDR3 is CASSFGLLAGGSYNEQFF. The CDR3 DNA follows: TGCGCCAGCAGCTTCGGACTATTAGCGGGGGGCTCCTACAATGAGCAGTTCTTC.

This clonotype has ten or more counts. The chain carries TRBV7-9 and TRBJ2-7, with 7 bases matching TRBD2. The V and J ends lost 3 bases and 7 bases, in that order; junction bases with no gene match: 9. The CDR3 contains 14 residues. Germline CDR1 SEHNR, CDR2 FQNEAQ (reference sequence). The CDR3 protein is CASSFRGREGEQYF. The CDR3 DNA reads as TGTGCCAGCAGCTTTCGTGGCAGGGAGGGAGAGCAGTACTTC.

This clonotype was found a few times. The chain links TRBV2 to TRBJ2-2, with TRBD1 as a possible D gene (6 bases). V lost 7 bases, J lost 7 bases, and 19 bases lay in between. There are 15 residues in the CDR3. Germline CDR1 SNHLY, CDR2 FYNNEI. The CDR3 region has the DNA TGTGCCAGCATTATCCGCCAGGGGAGTGGCGGGGAGCTGTTTTTT. Amino acids: CASIIRQGSGGELFF.

The V and J genes are TRBV20-1 and TRBJ1-2; D gene ambiguous. V lost 5 bases, J lost 5 bases, and 21 bases lay in between. Germline V gene lookup returns CDR1 DFQATT and CDR2 SNEGSKA (reference sequence). The CDR3 spans 15 residues. The CDR3 bases are TGCAGTGCTTCCCCGGGGAATCCGTATCCATATGGCTACACCTTC. This encodes CSASPGNPYPYGYTF.